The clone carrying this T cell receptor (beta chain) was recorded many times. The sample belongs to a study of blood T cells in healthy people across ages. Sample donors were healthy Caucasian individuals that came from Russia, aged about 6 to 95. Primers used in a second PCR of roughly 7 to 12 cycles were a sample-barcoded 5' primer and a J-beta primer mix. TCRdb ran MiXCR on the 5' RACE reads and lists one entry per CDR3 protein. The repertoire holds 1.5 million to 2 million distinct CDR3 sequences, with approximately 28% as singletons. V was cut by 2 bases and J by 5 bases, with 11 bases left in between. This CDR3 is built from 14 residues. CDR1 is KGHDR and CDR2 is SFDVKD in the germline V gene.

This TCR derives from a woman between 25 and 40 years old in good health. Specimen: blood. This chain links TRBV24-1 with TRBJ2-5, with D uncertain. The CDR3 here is CATSDWGVTETQYF. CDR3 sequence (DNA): TGTGCCACCAGTGATTGGGGTGTCACGGAGACCCAGTACTTC.